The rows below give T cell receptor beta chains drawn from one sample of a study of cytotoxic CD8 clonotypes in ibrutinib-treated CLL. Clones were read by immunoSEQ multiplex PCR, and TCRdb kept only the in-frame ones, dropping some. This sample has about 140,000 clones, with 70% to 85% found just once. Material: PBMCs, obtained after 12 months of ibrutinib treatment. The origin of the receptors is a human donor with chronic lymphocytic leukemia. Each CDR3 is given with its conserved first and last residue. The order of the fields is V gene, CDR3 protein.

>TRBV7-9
CASSLNAPGGWDTEAFF
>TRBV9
CASTGTSGSNEQFF
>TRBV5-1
CASLRDRGDYGYTF
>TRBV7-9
CASSHPQTGGRAGYTF
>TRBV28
CASSLWGRRFF
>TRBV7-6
CASSLELRGIDTGELFF
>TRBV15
CATSRDQLSWEDEQYF
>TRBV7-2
CASSSSGGNEQYF
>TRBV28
CASSPGTDEAFF
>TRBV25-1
CASSERGSNTEAFF
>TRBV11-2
CASSLVTVETEAFF
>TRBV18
CASSPRDEKLFF
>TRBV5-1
CASSPWVPGYNEQFF
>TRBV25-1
CASSEFGLAGAYEQYF
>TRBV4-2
CASSQDLGTSGTIYEQYF
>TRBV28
CASSFSDSPLHF
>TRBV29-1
CSVDRATGGYEQYF
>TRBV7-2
CASSLYTSTYNEQFF
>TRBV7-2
CASSQGRYEQYF
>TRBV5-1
CASSPSGGSGETQYF
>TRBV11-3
CASSFSTGGMGYGYTF
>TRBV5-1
CASSLGGTSGYNEQFF
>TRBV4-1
CASSPSVDRASTGELFF
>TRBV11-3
CASSSREFNGELFF
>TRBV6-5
CASGLNSNQLQHF
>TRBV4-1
CASSRSRLAGATGELFF
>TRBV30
CAWKASGIRGELFF
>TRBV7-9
CASSLGGQISNQPQHF
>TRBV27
CASSLSLGGDEQYF
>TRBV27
CASSLLSSYEQYF
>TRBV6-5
CASSSDLTGGAAKLFF
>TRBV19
CASSWTSGSSYNEQFF
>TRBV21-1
CASSPRTGEGGNEQFF
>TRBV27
CASSLSRQTYGYTF
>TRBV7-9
CASSRDTGGGGTQYF
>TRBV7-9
CASSLGTPAYEQYF
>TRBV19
CASSMNNGAVYGYTF
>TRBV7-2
CASSLTAGIAGDEQYF
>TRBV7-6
CASSLAPGTAYEQYF
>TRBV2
CASSLGQLNSPLHF
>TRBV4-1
CASSQDPVPRENIQYF
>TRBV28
CASTPGGTGAREQYF
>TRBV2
CASSESRQMNTEAFF
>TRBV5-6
CASSSWASGGGQYF
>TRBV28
CASSFGGTESYEQYF